The 5 T cell receptor beta chains presented below share a single source sample, sequenced in a study of human T cells and chemical hapten exposure. TCRdb passed the RACE reads through MiXCR, listing each CDR3 protein once. Among a few hundred thousand distinct CDR3 sequences listed, about 6.3% were seen once. Described time point: patch test 2, 6 weeks after DPC sensitization. As for treatment: therapeutic diphenylcyclopropenone sensitization with weekly scalp DPC. The specimen comprised whole blood, sampled in connection with sensitization to the hapten diphenylcyclopropenone (DPC). All receptors derive from a woman in her late teens or twenties with alopecia areata. Some clones in this sample may be carry-over from other donors' samples.

The rearrangement joins TRBV18 to TRBJ2-2; unclear D gene. The V and J ends lost 1 base and 5 bases respectively, with 8 bases between them. CDR1 is KGHSH, CDR2 LQKENI, per germline. CDR3 size: 14 residues. As DNA, the CDR3 is TGTGCCAGCTCACCACGTGCGCCGACCGGGGAGCTGTTTTTT. This encodes CASSPRAPTGELFF.

In this sample, this clonotype turned up many times. The chain has TRBV11-2 and TRBJ1-2; 9 nucleotides agree with TRBD1. J gave up 4 bases and V 5 bases, and 5 bases lay outside the gene matches. The CDR3 length is 14 residues. Germline-derived CDR1 and CDR2 are SGHAT and FQNNGV. The CDR3 spells CASSTTGGTYGYTF. DNA for the CDR3: TGTGCCAGCAGCACAACAGGGGGCACCTATGGCTACACCTTC.

The sample holds many counts of this clonotype. The chain couples TRBV2 to TRBJ1-5, with D unclear. Germline V lookup: CDR1 SNHLY, CDR2 FYNNEI. Trimming took off 2 bases at V and 0 bases at J, with 5 bases between the two ends. This CDR3 has 14 residues. The DNA for the CDR3 is TGTGCCAGCAGTGAACATTCTAGCAATCAGCCCCAGCATTTT. Amino acid sequence: CASSEHSSNQPQHF.

The genes are TRBV28 and TRBJ1-4; D perhaps matches TRBD1 (6 bases). There are 15 residues in the CDR3. CDR1 is MDHEN and CDR2 is SYDVKM in the germline V gene. V lost 5 bases and J lost 3, with 13 bases in between. CDR3 in DNA: TGTGCCAGCAGTCCAGGGGAGGAGGCTAATGAAAAACTGTTTTTT. Its protein is CASSPGEEANEKLFF.

This chain joins TRBV9 and TRBJ2-3; D ambiguous. CDR3 length: 14 residues. Trimming shortened V by 4 bases and J by 2 bases, and 11 bases separated the two germline ends. Germline values: CDR1 SGDLS, CDR2 YYNGEE. The CDR3, as DNA: TGTGCCAGCAGCCGAATGGACCTCACAGATACGCAGTATTTT. It encodes CASSRMDLTDTQYF.